This T cell receptor beta chain stems from a study of Graves' ophthalmopathy and Graves' hyperthyroidism (dated by TCRdb to the late 2010s). Turning to the overall study: Peripheral blood was collected at initial diagnosis, prior to any treatment. TCR beta repertoire signatures were used to distinguish Graves' ophthalmopathy from Graves' hyperthyroidism and to predict progression to ophthalmopathy. In total, 135 blood samples were TCR-sequenced: fewer than 50 ophthalmopathy, under 85 hyperthyroidism and 17 hyperthyroidism-to-ophthalmopathy patients. To explore V-J signatures that separate ophthalmopathy from hyperthyroidism, a discovery set of about a hundred patients was enrolled, consisting of 40 to 45 with ophthalmopathy and about 60 with stable hyperthyroidism. An independent validation cohort comprised fewer than 20 hyperthyroidism patients and roughly 15 patients who later progressed from hyperthyroidism to ophthalmopathy. T-cell repertoires of thyroid tissue and blood were compared in several hyperthyroidism patients. After sampling, hyperthyroidism patients received methimazole starting at 30 mg daily, and ophthalmopathy patients received high-dose intravenous methylprednisolone. The approximately 100 discovery patients were randomly divided into training and test sets at a 7:3 ratio. Paper-wide results and their limitations: In validation, the model predicted ophthalmopathy progression with 70.59% sensitivity and roughly 72% specificity; fewer than 15 predicted patients were CT-confirmed with GO in a median of 6.5 months. No statistical method was used to set the sample size in advance, and the investigators knew which group each participant was assigned to. Most of the expanded thyroid clonotypes with a frequency above 0.001 were also detected in blood, and it was suggested that the thyroid immune response may be reflected by blood repertoires. In cross-validation, the 13-signature model distinguished ophthalmopathy from stable hyperthyroidism with around 90% sensitivity and around 83% specificity, while in the test set the corresponding values were roughly 80% and 75%.

For repertoire sequencing, TCR beta CDR3 regions were amplified from RNA transcripts. The first round was an RT-PCR using HTBI primers with the Qiagen OneStep RT-PCR kit, and this first round was followed by a second-round multiplex PCR, then size selection and purification. The libraries underwent paired-end sequencing with 100 bp reads on an Illumina HiSeq2000. Per the source publication's procedure: Reads were processed with SOAPnuke, discarding reads with adapters, uncalled bases, mean Phred below 15, or no exact constant-primer or identifier match. COPE v1.2.5 was used to merge high-quality paired reads. Each unique nucleotide sequence was treated as a clonotype, and MiTCR v1.1 was used to align the clonotypes to the IMGT TRB V, D and J references. The analysis was limited to V-J combinations with a frequency above 0.0001, which together covered 98% to 99.2% of repertoires. For each V-J combination, a TCR clonal expansion and chaos score was defined as F50 clonal expansion divided by the chaos observed in the TCRdist matrix. Features were reduced by Welch's t-statistics and random forest to around 14 V-J combinations, which fed a naive Bayes classifier. The Morisita-Horn index was used to measure how similar the thyroid and blood repertoires were. Through fastp at Q25 and MiXCR, TCRdb rebuilt clones from the public reads, retaining in-frame beta chains. Here each entry gathers all rows of one CDR3 protein and keeps the most common genes and DNA. Here the V and J calls rest on TCRdb's processing, not on the authors' analysis. Counted in this sample were 620,000 or so distinct CDR3 sequences; over 20% of them appeared once. The biggest ten clones account for about 6.6% of the sample.

Hyperthyroidism was considered stable if no progression to ophthalmopathy occurred within 18 months of follow-up. The hyperthyroidism patients were 18 to 65 years old and newly diagnosed, with a disease duration of less than 2 months. Anyone with other autoimmune diseases, uncontrolled infections, pregnancy or lactation was excluded from the study. Clinical symptoms, serum thyroxine, TRAb, thyroid ultrasound and orbital computed tomography formed the basis of the diagnosis. Using Ficoll-Paque density gradient centrifugation, PBMCs were isolated from about 9.4 ml of fresh peripheral blood. Total RNA was extracted with Trizol reagent and quality-checked on an Agilent 2100 Bioanalyzer. This clonotype came up many times. The specificity of this receptor is unknown. Qualities for individual bases were not recorded, and no much larger clone is one base off. Inclusive of the bounding cysteine and phenylalanine, the CDR3 is 17 residues long. Only the CDR3 DNA stays, 51 bases, in frame from base 1. The germline ends are 15 bases apart after V is trimmed by 0 bases and J by 1 base. Sequences LGHNT (CDR1) and FRNRAP (CDR2) are obtained from the germline V gene.

This receptor chain uses TRBV12-5 and TRBJ1-2; tentative D gene TRBD1, with 5 bases matching. Source material: peripheral blood. The origin of this receptor is a woman aged 18-29 years with stable Graves' hyperthyroidism. Some clones in this sample may be carry-over from other donors' samples. Donor details come from another sample of the same person, matched by shared clones. The nucleotide sequence is given as TGTGCTAGTGGTTTGGTACTGGGGGGACTAATTAACTATGGCTACACCTTC. It specifies CASGLVLGGLINYGYTF.